These 23 T cell receptor beta chains share one sample of origin, sequenced in a study of cytomegalovirus exposure and HLA in healthy donors (dated by TCRdb to 2015 to 2018). Library preparation used the immunoSEQ multiplex PCR assay. For the multiplex PCR, a mixture combining 60 forward primers for TCR Vbeta segments and 13 reverse primers for TCR Jbeta segments was used. TCRdb holds this immuneACCESS table with in-frame rearrangements only. Some clones are missing; in checked studies, unresolved V genes explain under half, and the rest has no known cause. The sample profile shows roughly 100,000 clones; 65% to 75% of them were found once. The top ten clones comprise under 2% of the sample. Sequencing was performed on PBMCs. The source of these receptors is a woman aged 35 to 49 in good health and CMV-seronegative.

Details on this clone: Different DNA sequences within this sample yield the same CDR3. This chain joins TRBV7-3 and TRBJ2-3; TRBD2 matches 7 bases. This CDR3 is built from 14 residues. Germline V gene lookup returns CDR1 SGHTA and CDR2 FQGTGA. After removal of 6 bases from V and 1 base from J, the junction contained 4 bases not matched to a gene. The CDR3 sequence is CASSREGRTDTQYF. The CDR3 nucleotides read TGTGCCAGCAGTAGGGAGGGCCGCACAGATACGCAGTATTTT.

The chain has TRBV7-9 and TRBJ2-5, with D possibly TRBD1 on 6 matching bases. The CDR3 length is 14 residues. Germline V gives CDR1 SEHNR, CDR2 FQNEAQ (reference sequence). The V end was cut by 1 base, the J end by 5 bases, with 11 bases between. CDR3 sequence: CASSLEQGWETQYF. CDR3 nucleotide sequence: TGTGCCAGCAGCTTAGAACAGGGTTGGGAGACCCAGTACTTC.

V is TRBV4-2 and J is TRBJ2-5, with 9 bases fitting TRBD2. The DNA end is more similar to TRBJ2-7, so the J call may be wrong. Germline V gene sequence: CDR1 LGHNA, CDR2 YNFKEQ. This CDR3 has 17 residues. This CDR3 reads CASSLRTDERGAYEQYF. CDR3 nucleotides: TGTGCCAGCAGCCTCCGAACGGATGAGCGGGGGGCCTACGAGCAGTACTTC.

The V gene is TRBV21-1, the J gene TRBJ2-3; TRBD1, the D gene given by the table, was not confirmed from the DNA. TRBV21-1 is recorded as a pseudogene. The CDR3 extends over 19 amino acids. CDR3 sequence (DNA): TGTGCCAGCAGCTCGACGACCCCGGGACAGGGGGCGGGCACAGATACGCAGTATTTT. This translates into CASSSTTPGQGAGTDTQYF.

This chain uses TRBV2 with TRBJ1-3; D not resolved. CDR1 SNHLY and CDR2 FYNNEI come from the germline V gene. V was shortened by 2 bases and J by 4 bases, with 18 bases between the two germline ends. The CDR3 has 17 residues. The CDR3 region has the DNA TGTGCCAGCAGTGAAAAGGCTCTGAGGGTTTCAGGAAACACCATATATTTT. Translated: CASSEKALRVSGNTIYF.

The chain links TRBV13 to TRBJ2-6; 11 nucleotides line up with TRBD2. The CDR3 runs 17 residues. Trimming took 8 bases from V and 0 from J; bases not matched to a gene: 6. Germline-derived CDR1 and CDR2 are PRHDT and FYEKMQ (reference sequence). CDR3 coding DNA: TGTGCCAGCCACGGGACTAGCGGCAACTCTGGGGCCAACGTCCTGACTTTC. Its protein product is CASHGTSGNSGANVLTF.

CDR3 nucleotides: TGTGCCAGCAGTTATGGTGAGGCAAGGGAGCAGTACTTC. Translated, it gives CASSYGEAREQYF. This chain uses TRBV6-5 with TRBJ2-7, with unresolved D. Trimming removed 3 bases from V and 7 bases from J, with 13 bases in between. The CDR3 is made up of 13 amino acids. Per germline, CDR1 MNHEY and CDR2 SVGAGI.

This sequence joins TRBV19 and TRBJ2-7; a possible D gene is TRBD1 (5 bases). CDR3 length: 13 residues. Trimming stripped 1 base from V and 6 bases from J, with 10 bases between. The V gene's germline CDR1 is LNHDA and CDR2 SQIVND (reference sequence). CDR3 bases: TGTGCCAGTAGTATAGTGGGCACAGGCGAGCAGTACTTC. Translating gives CASSIVGTGEQYF.

This chain connects TRBV4-3 to TRBJ2-3; 7 bases map to TRBD2. The trim removed 4 bases at V and 6 bases at J, leaving 7 bases unmatched. Per the germline V gene, CDR1 is LGHNA and CDR2 is YSLEER. CDR3 length equals 14 residues. In nucleotides, the CDR3 is TGCGCCAGCAGCCTCGGGAGCGGGGTGGATACGCAGTATTTT. Translated: CASSLGSGVDTQYF.

This clone was seen only once. The V call is TRBV5-8, the J call TRBJ2-3, with 8 bases lining up with TRBD2. CDR3 length: 15 amino acids. Germline V gives CDR1 SGHTS, CDR2 YDEGEE. The J segment lost 1 base and the V segment lost 9 bases, leaving 10 bases of the junction unmatched. CDR3 sequence (DNA): TGTGCCACCAACGGGGGGACTAGTCGCACAGATACGCAGTATTTT. Its protein is CATNGGTSRTDTQYF. The entire variable domain, with the rest obtained from reference TRBV5-8 and TRBJ2-3, is as follows: EAGVTQSPTHLIKTRGQQATLRCSPISGHTSVYWYQQALGLGLQFLLWYDEGEERNRGNFPPRFSGRQFPNYSSELNVNALELEDSALYLCATNGGTSRTDTQYFGPGTRLTVL.

The table lists this clone with a few counts. The chain links TRBV19 to TRBJ1-1; D may be TRBD1 (5 bases). The CDR3 spans 14 residues. Germline CDR1 reads LNHDA; CDR2 reads SQIVND (reference sequence). V dropped 3 bases and J dropped 5 bases, with 13 bases sitting between them. CDR3 DNA sequence: TGTGCCAGTAGTATTTTGATTGCAGGGACTGAAGCTTTCTTT. Its protein is CASSILIAGTEAFF.

The chain uses TRBV9 and TRBJ2-3; 10 bases map to TRBD2. Germline lookup yields CDR1 SGDLS and CDR2 YYNGEE. The CDR3 length is 15 residues. V shed 2 bases and J 1 base; nucleotides not matched to a gene: 1. The CDR3 sequence is CASSVGLAGTDTQYF. CDR3 nucleotides: TGTGCCAGCAGCGTCGGACTAGCGGGCACAGATACGCAGTATTTT.

A few counts support this clone. V usage is TRBV6-6 and J usage is TRBJ2-5, with D maybe TRBD2 (6 bases). V dropped 2 bases and J dropped 2 bases, with 12 bases sitting between them. CDR1 is MNHNY, CDR2 SVGAGI, per germline (reference sequence). The CDR3 has 15 residues. The CDR3 DNA is TGTGCCAGCAGTTACCCGACTAGTTTACAAGAGACCCAGTACTTC. Amino acid sequence: CASSYPTSLQETQYF.

This chain connects TRBV6-1 to TRBJ2-7; D gene ambiguous. The CDR3 has 11 amino acids. CDR1 is MNHNS, CDR2 SASEGT, per germline. Trimming took off 5 bases at V and 7 bases at J, with 9 bases between the two ends. The DNA of the CDR3 is TGTGCCAGCAGTAACCGGTATGAGCAGTACTTC. It codes for CASSNRYEQYF.

The chain couples TRBV28 to TRBJ2-3; D is possibly TRBD2 (7 bases). There are 15 residues in the CDR3. CDR1 is MDHEN, CDR2 SYDVKM, per germline. V lost 6 bases to trimming and J lost 3 bases, with 16 bases between them. CDR3 in DNA: TGTGCCAGCAGCTCGGGGGGCAGGGTGACAGATACGCAGTATTTT. It specifies CASSSGGRVTDTQYF. The full variable domain, its missing parts supplied by reference TRBV28 and TRBJ2-3, is DVKVTQSSRYLVKRTGEKVFLECVQDMDHENMFWYRQDPGLGLRLIYFSYDVKMKEKGDIPEGYSVSREKKERFSLILESASTNQTSMYLCASSSGGRVTDTQYFGPGTRLTVL.

This clone was counted once. The rearrangement links TRBV29-1 to TRBJ1-2, with a weak D call TRBD1 (5 bases). This CDR3 is 13 amino acids long. The V and J ends lost 3 bases and 8 bases respectively, with 16 bases between them. Germline V gives CDR1 SQVTM, CDR2 ANQGSEA. The chain's CDR3 is CSVDDRRGEGYTF. The CDR3, as DNA: TGCAGCGTTGACGACAGACGCGGGGAAGGCTACACCTTC.

The CDR3 here is CASRYPDSYYEQYF. The CDR3 nucleotides are TGTGCCAGCAGATACCCGGACAGTTACTACGAGCAGTACTTC. The rearrangement joins TRBV9 to TRBJ2-7; perhaps TRBD1 as D (6 bases). Trimming shortened V by 5 bases and J by 3 bases, and 15 bases separated the two germline ends. The length of the CDR3 is 14 residues. Germline V gene sequence: CDR1 SGDLS, CDR2 YYNGEE. Together with reference TRBV9 and TRBJ2-7, the CDR3 gives the full variable domain: DSGVTQTPKHLITATGQRVTLRCSPRSGDLSVYWYQQSLDQGLQFLIQYYNGEERAKGNILERFSAQQFPDLHSELNLSSLELGDSALYFCASRYPDSYYEQYFGPGTRLTVT.

V gene TRBV5-1 combines with J gene TRBJ2-3; D remains ambiguous. V lost 4 bases and J lost 6, with 9 bases in between. CDR3 size: 12 residues. Germline lookup yields CDR1 SGHRS and CDR2 YFSETQ. The CDR3 bases are TGCGCCAGCAGCCGCGATGCGGATACGCAGTATTTT. It encodes CASSRDADTQYF. The full variable domain, completed using reference TRBV5-1 and TRBJ2-3, is KAGVTQTPRYLIKTRGQQVTLSCSPISGHRSVSWYQQTPGQGLQFLFEYFSETQRNKGNFPGRFSGRQFSNSRSEMNVSTLELGDSALYLCASSRDADTQYFGPGTRLTVL.

This chain links TRBV6-5 with TRBJ2-7, with 7 bases identical to TRBD1. After removal of 5 bases from V and 2 bases from J, the junction contained 6 bases not matched to a gene. The CDR3 runs 14 residues. Germline CDR1 reads MNHEY; CDR2 reads SVGAGI. The DNA of the CDR3 is TGTGCCAGCAGTGGACCGGGACAGACCTACGAGCAGTACTTC. Its translation: CASSGPGQTYEQYF.

The rearrangement uses TRBV9 and TRBJ1-1; no firm D call. The CDR3 runs to 13 residues. The germline gives CDR1 SGDLS, CDR2 YYNGEE. V was cut by 1 base and J by 3 bases, with 7 bases left in between. The DNA of the CDR3 is TGTGCCAGCAGCGTATTTAGCGACACTGAAGCTTTCTTT. Amino acids: CASSVFSDTEAFF.

J is TRBJ1-1 and V is TRBV5-1; 8 bases fit TRBD1. The trim removed 3 bases at V and 5 bases at J, leaving 12 bases unmatched. From germline, CDR1 is SGHRS and CDR2 YFSETQ. This CDR3 is built from 16 residues. CDR3 DNA: TGCGCCAGCAGCTCTATAAGAGACAGGGGAGAAACTGAAGCTTTCTTT. Translation gives CASSSIRDRGETEAFF.

The chain uses TRBV28 and TRBJ2-7, with D maybe TRBD1 (6 bases). The CDR3 spans 15 residues. V was shortened by 1 base and J by 3 bases, with 13 bases between the two germline ends. The germline V gene encodes CDR1 MDHEN and CDR2 SYDVKM. CDR3 sequence: CASSLSTNRDYEQYF. DNA for the CDR3: TGTGCCAGCAGTTTATCTACGAACAGGGACTACGAGCAGTACTTC.

Notes on this clone: The same CDR3 also results from other DNA sequences found in this sample. The V and J genes are TRBV7-2 and TRBJ1-1; TRBD1 matches at 8 bases. This CDR3 contains 14 residues. Germline loops: CDR1 SGHTA, CDR2 FQGNSA. The ends lost 4 bases at V and 4 bases at J; junction bases unmatched: 5. CDR3 DNA sequence: TGTGCCAGCAGCTATACAACAGGGGGCACTGAAGCTTTCTTT. This codes for CASSYTTGGTEAFF.